The 5 T cell receptor beta chains below all came from one sample that was sequenced in a study of beta chain features in type 1 diabetes. The whole isolated RNA underwent reverse transcription, so sequencing captured expressed TCRB transcripts. Generated by immunoSEQ multiplex PCR, the TCRdb table keeps only in-frame clones and is missing some. The table shows approximately 170,000 clones, with approximately 9% occurring only once. Sequences were obtained from central memory CD4+ T cells from blood. The receptor set was obtained from a woman in her late teens or twenties in good health.

This clone showed up just a few times. This chain uses TRBV7-2 with TRBJ2-1, with D maybe TRBD1 (5 bases). Germline CDR1 reads SGHTA; CDR2 reads FQGNSA. V lost 10 bases and J lost 3, with 13 bases in between. The CDR3 is 13 residues long. CDR3 DNA sequence: TGTGCCACCTCGGCCGACAGCTACAATGAGCAGTTCTTC. Translating it yields CATSADSYNEQFF.

In this sample, this clone turned up many times. The V and J genes are TRBV10-3 and TRBJ2-7; 8 bases line up with TRBD2. Losses at the gene ends were 2 bases for V and 4 bases for J; bases not matched to a gene: 1. CDR1 and CDR2 from the germline V gene are ENHRY and SYGVKD. The length of the CDR3 is 13 residues. Written as DNA, the CDR3 is TGTGCCATCAGTGAGGGACTAGCATACGAGCAGTACTTC. Amino acid sequence: CAISEGLAYEQYF.

This clone came up a few times. The chain recombines TRBV6-6 with TRBJ2-7; unclear D gene. Germline values: CDR1 MNHNY, CDR2 SVGAGI (reference sequence). The CDR3 has 13 amino acids. V lost 8 bases and J 6 bases, leaving 17 bases between the germline ends. Written as DNA, the CDR3 is TGTGCCAGCCTTTCAAAAACTACGGGCGAGCAGTACTTC. This sequence encodes CASLSKTTGEQYF.

The chain combines TRBV14 with TRBJ2-3; 7 bases match TRBD2. Trimming took 4 bases from V and 2 from J; bases not matched to a gene: 6. CDR1 is SGHDN and CDR2 is FVKESK in the germline V gene. The CDR3 has 15 amino acids. The CDR3 sequence is CASSRWGRDTDTQYF. DNA of the CDR3: TGTGCCAGCAGCCGATGGGGGAGGGACACAGATACGCAGTATTTT.

Only a few counts were recorded for this clone. J is TRBJ1-6 and V is TRBV27; D unclear. Germline assignment: CDR1 MNHEY and CDR2 SMNVEV (reference sequence). V dropped 3 bases and J dropped 4 bases, with 16 bases sitting between them. The CDR3 is 17 residues long. CDR3 bases: TGTGCCAGCAGTTTCACTCCGACGGGTACTTATAATTCACCCCTCCACTTT. Its protein product is CASSFTPTGTYNSPLHF.